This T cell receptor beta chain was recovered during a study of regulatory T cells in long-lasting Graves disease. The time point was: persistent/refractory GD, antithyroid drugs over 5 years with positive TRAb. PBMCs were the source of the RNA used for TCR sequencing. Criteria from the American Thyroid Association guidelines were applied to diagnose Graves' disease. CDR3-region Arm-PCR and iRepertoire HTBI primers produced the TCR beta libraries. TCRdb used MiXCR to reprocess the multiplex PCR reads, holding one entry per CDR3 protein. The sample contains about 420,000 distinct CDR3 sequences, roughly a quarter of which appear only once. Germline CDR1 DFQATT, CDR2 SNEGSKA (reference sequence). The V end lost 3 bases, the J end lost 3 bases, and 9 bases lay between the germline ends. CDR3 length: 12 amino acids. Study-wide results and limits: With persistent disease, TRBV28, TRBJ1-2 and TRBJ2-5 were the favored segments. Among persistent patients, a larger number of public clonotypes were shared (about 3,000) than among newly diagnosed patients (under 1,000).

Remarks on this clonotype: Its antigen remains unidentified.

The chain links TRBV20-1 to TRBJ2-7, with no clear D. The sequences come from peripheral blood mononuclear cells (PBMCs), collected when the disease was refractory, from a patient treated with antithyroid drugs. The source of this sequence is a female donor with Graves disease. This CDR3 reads CSARLGIYEQYF. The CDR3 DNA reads TGCAGTGCTAGGCTGGGGATCTACGAGCAGTACTTC.